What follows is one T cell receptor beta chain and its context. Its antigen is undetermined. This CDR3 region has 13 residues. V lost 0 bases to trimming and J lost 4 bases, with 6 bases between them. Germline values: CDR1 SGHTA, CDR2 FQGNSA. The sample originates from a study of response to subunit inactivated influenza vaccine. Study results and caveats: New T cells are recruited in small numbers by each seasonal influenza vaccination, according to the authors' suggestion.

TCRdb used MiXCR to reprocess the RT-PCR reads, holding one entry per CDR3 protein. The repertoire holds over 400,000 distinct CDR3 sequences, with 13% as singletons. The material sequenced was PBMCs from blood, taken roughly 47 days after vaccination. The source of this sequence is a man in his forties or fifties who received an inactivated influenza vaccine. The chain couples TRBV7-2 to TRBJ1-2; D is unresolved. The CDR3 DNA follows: TGTGCCAGCAGCTTAGCCGCTGCCTATGGCTACACCTTC. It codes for CASSLAAAYGYTF.